These 17 T cell receptor beta chains were sequenced from one sample in a study of tumor-infiltrating lymphocytes in primary liver carcinoma. Making TCR beta cDNA involved 400 to 600 ng total RNA and a constant-region primer. Libraries of TCR beta came from three nested multiplex PCR rounds with slightly modified ARM-PCR. Use of TRBV1-TRBV30 forward primers with a C-beta reverse primer characterized the first two PCR rounds, which lasted roughly 9 cycles each. TCRdb re-called the multiplex PCR reads with MiXCR, one entry per CDR3 protein. Counted here are approximately 73,000 distinct CDR3 sequences, roughly two thirds occurring once; the ten biggest clones make up roughly an eighth. Each 20-30 mg portion of unsorted bulk tissue served as the source for co-extraction of RNA and DNA. The sample consisted of liver tumor tissue from sampling region 4. Subset: tumor region T4, right-lateral pole. The origin of the receptors is a woman in her sixties with primary liver carcinoma and hepatitis B virus infection.

This clonotype was recorded many times. The chain couples TRBV28 to TRBJ2-7; 7 nucleotides align to TRBD1. The CDR3 is 13 residues long. V shed 5 bases, J shed 3 bases, and the junction held 4 bases outside the gene matches. Germline CDR1 reads MDHEN; CDR2 reads SYDVKM. DNA of the CDR3: TGTGCCAGCAGTCTTACAGGGGTCTACGAGCAGTACTTC. It specifies CASSLTGVYEQYF.

As regards this clonotype: Sequence at one end of the junction differs from germline and may be a read error. V usage is TRBV4-2 and J usage is TRBJ2-1; D not resolved. The CDR3 length is 17 residues. The germline CDR1 and CDR2 sequences are LGHNA and YNFKEQ. The CDR3 bases are TGTGCCAGCAGCCAAAATGGTGTTCCCCACCCCTACAGTGAGCAGTTCTTC. Translation: CASSQNGVPHPYSEQFF.

Comments on this clonotype: This CDR3 is missing its conserved last phenylalanine or tryptophan, likely due to a read error. The rearrangement links TRBV11-2 to TRBJ2-7; tentatively, D is TRBD2 (5 bases). Germline values: CDR1 SGHAT, CDR2 FQNNGV. The length of the CDR3 is 16 residues. The CDR3 spells CANSYGGRTSGSEQYI. The CDR3 DNA reads TGTGCCAACAGCTACGGCGGAAGGACCTCGGGAAGCGAGCAGTACATC.

This clonotype was detected many times. This chain joins TRBV6-5 and TRBJ2-1, with 10 bases fitting TRBD2. The CDR3 is made up of 15 amino acids. Germline V gene sequence: CDR1 MNHEY, CDR2 SVGAGI. V trimming: 7 bases; J trimming: 9 bases; junction bases outside the gene matches: 12. The CDR3 loop reads CASTTAAGGPGEQFF. In nucleotides, the CDR3 is TGTGCCAGCACCACCGCAGCGGGAGGGCCCGGTGAGCAGTTCTTC.

The chain is built from TRBV15 and TRBJ1-2; 8 bases line up with TRBD1. The CDR3 consists of 14 residues. Germline values: CDR1 LNHNV, CDR2 YYDKDF (reference sequence). J was trimmed by 13 bases and V by 0 bases; bases with no gene match: 10. Here the CDR3 DNA reads TGTGCCACCAGCAGAGAAGGCGACAGGGGCCCCCTCACCTTC. Protein sequence: CATSREGDRGPLTF.

With regard to this clonotype: One end of the junction varies from germline; a read error may be responsible. The chain is built from TRBV6-5 and TRBJ1-5; 10 positions match TRBD1. Germline values: CDR1 MNHEY, CDR2 SVGAGI. The CDR3 totals 19 residues. Here the CDR3 DNA reads TGTGCCAGCGGACCCTGGGGACAGGGGACGAGAATGAGCAATCAGTCCCAGCATTTT. Translating it yields CASGPWGQGTRMSNQSQHF.

In regard to this clonotype: This may come from a read error, since a much larger clone is one base off. The rearrangement joins TRBV5-1 to TRBJ1-2, with 10 bases fitting TRBD1. J was trimmed by 5 bases and V by 3 bases; bases with no gene match: 10. Germline V gene sequence: CDR1 SGHRS, CDR2 YFSETQ. This CDR3 contains 16 residues. In nucleotides, the CDR3 is TGCGCCAGCAGCTGGGAGGACAGGGGGAAGAGATATGGCTACACCTTC. Translated, it gives CASSWEDRGKRYGYTF.

Turning to this clonotype: With a much larger clone just one base away, this may be a read error. CDR3 DNA sequence: TGTGCCTGGAGCCCGACAGGGGGTAACAATCAGCCCCAGCATTTT. Amino acids: CAWSPTGGNNQPQHF. This chain connects TRBV30 to TRBJ1-5; 9 bases are a match to TRBD1. CDR1 GTSNPN and CDR2 SVGIG come from the germline V gene (reference sequence). There are 15 residues in the CDR3. The V segment lost 3 bases and the J segment 3 bases; nucleotides outside the gene matches: 6.

In the case of this clonotype: One end of the junction fails to match germline, which may point to a read error. V is TRBV20-1 and J is TRBJ1-5, with D possibly matching TRBD1 (6 bases). The V gene's germline CDR1 is DFQATT and CDR2 SNEGSKA (reference sequence). The CDR3 contains 15 residues. Here the CDR3 DNA reads TGCAATGCCCTCCAGGGGCAGGCCAGCAATCAGCACCAGCATTTT. Translation: CNALQGQASNQHQHF.

To note about this clonotype: This could be a read error, since a much larger clone is one nucleotide away. The chain recombines TRBV7-8 with TRBJ2-1; D not certain. This CDR3 spans 14 amino acids. CDR1 and CDR2 from the germline V gene are SGHVS and FQNEAQ. Trimming removed 5 bases at V and 3 bases at J, with 11 bases between. As DNA, the CDR3 is TGTGCCAGCAGCCACCTTGGTTACTACAATGAGCAGTTCTTC. It yields the protein CASSHLGYYNEQFF.

On this clonotype: At one end the junction does not follow the germline gene, possibly because of a read error. The V call is TRBV6-5, the J call TRBJ2-7; D remains unclear. The CDR3 is made up of 14 amino acids. Germline-derived CDR1 and CDR2 are MNHEY and SVGAGI. In DNA form, the CDR3 reads TGTGCCAGTAGTTACATCAGCGAGCTCTACGAGCAGTACTTC. Its protein is CASSYISELYEQYF.

In its sample, this clonotype is medium-sized. V gene TRBV29-1 combines with J gene TRBJ2-7; TRBD2 matches 11 bases. Germline V gives CDR1 SQVTM, CDR2 ANQGSEA. The CDR3 consists of 15 residues. The trim removed 6 bases at V and 0 bases at J, leaving 7 bases unmatched. CDR3 sequence: CSVRGLAVNSYEQYF. The DNA for the CDR3 is TGCAGCGTCCGGGGACTAGCGGTAAACTCCTACGAGCAGTACTTC.

This clonotype was picked up many times. This CDR3 is CASRVLQGKNEQYF. In nucleotides, the CDR3 is TGCGCCAGCAGAGTCCTGCAGGGGAAAAACGAGCAGTACTTC. The chain recombines TRBV10-1 with TRBJ2-7; the D gene is possibly TRBD1 (6 bases). CDR1 and CDR2 from the germline V gene are WNHNN and SYGVQD (reference sequence). V lost 6 bases and J lost 5, with 17 bases in between. This CDR3 has 14 amino acids.

Of note for this clonotype: An end of the junction does not agree with germline; a read error may underlie this. This sequence joins TRBV6-1 and TRBJ2-1, with D unclear. From germline, CDR1 is MNHNS and CDR2 SASEGT. The CDR3 covers 12 residues. CDR3 nucleotide sequence: TGTGCCGGCAGGCACACCAGCAATGAGCAGTTCTTC. Translation: CAGRHTSNEQFF.

This clonotype was counted at least ten times. This rearrangement joins TRBV12-3 or TRBV12-4 to TRBJ1-4; 7 nucleotides align to TRBD1. This CDR3 is 14 amino acids long. V was pared by 3 bases and J by 7 bases, with 5 bases of the junction left unmatched. CDR3 DNA: TGTGCCAGCAGTTTCGACAGGGAGGGTGAAAAACTGTTTTTT. Amino acid sequence: CASSFDREGEKLFF.

As to this clonotype: At one boundary the junction diverges from the germline segment, which might be a read error. The chain joins TRBV29-1 to TRBJ2-7; 12 bases are shared with TRBD1. CDR1 and CDR2 from the germline V gene are SQVTM and ANQGSEA. This CDR3 is 13 amino acids long. This chain's CDR3 is CSTWDRGRFKQYF. CDR3 sequence (DNA): TGCAGCACCTGGGACAGGGGGCGCTTCAAGCAATACTTC.

Concerning this clonotype itself: Compared with germline, one end of the junction differs, possibly owing to a read error. DNA for the CDR3: TGTGCCAGCAGTTACTCAGGGTACGAAAAACCGTTTTTT. This encodes CASSYSGYEKPFF. This chain joins TRBV6-5 and TRBJ1-4; D not certain. CDR1 and CDR2 from the germline V gene are MNHEY and SVGAGI. This CDR3 comprises 13 residues.